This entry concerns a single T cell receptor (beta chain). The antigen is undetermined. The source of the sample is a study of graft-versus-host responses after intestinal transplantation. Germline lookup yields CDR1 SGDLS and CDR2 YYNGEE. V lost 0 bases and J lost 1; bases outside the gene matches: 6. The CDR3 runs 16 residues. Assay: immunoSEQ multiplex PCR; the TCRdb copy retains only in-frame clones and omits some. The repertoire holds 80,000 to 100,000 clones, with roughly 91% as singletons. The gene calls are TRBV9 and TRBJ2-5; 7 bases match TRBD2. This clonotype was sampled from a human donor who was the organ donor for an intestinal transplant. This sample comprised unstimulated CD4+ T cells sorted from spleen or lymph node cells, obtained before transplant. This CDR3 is CASSVDLAAGQETQYF. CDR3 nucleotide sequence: TGTGCCAGCAGCGTAGATCTAGCGGCCGGCCAAGAGACCCAGTACTTC.